The TCR beta chain under discussion was sequenced for a study of T cell responses to AZD1222 COVID-19 vaccine. Study-wide results and limits: Donors were mostly white British, more females; clonal diversity possibly underestimated.

Details on this clone: Its antigen is currently unknown.

The germline V gene encodes CDR1 SGHTS and CDR2 YDEGEE. Between the trimmed V and J ends, which lost 3 bases and 0 bases, there was a span of 13 bases. The length of the CDR3 is 16 residues. The data were produced by immunoSEQ multiplex PCR, yet TCRdb's version contains in-frame clones alone and is incomplete. The table records approximately 140,000 clones, 91% of them present only once. Sequencing used peripheral blood, obtained 28 days after the second dose of the MenACWY control vaccine. The source is an adult who received the MenACWY meningococcal vaccine as a control. The genes are TRBV5-8 and TRBJ1-3; no clear D gene. CDR3 residues: CASSWVTLSSGNTIYF. The CDR3 nucleotides read TGTGCCAGCAGCTGGGTGACTTTGAGCTCTGGAAACACCATATATTTT.